This TCR beta chain was recovered during a study of cytomegalovirus exposure and HLA in healthy donors. The germline CDR1 and CDR2 sequences are LGHNA and YSLEER. The length of the CDR3 is 15 residues. V lost 4 bases to trimming and J lost 4 bases; unmatched junction nucleotides: 6. Whole-study results and caveats: Rare TCR sequences dominated, though some public TCRs recurred in many donors.

This clone was observed once. Its antigen is unidentified. The study ran its PCR with 60 Vbeta and 13 Jbeta primers. Libraries were prepared by immunoSEQ multiplex PCR; TCRdb keeps only in-frame clonotypes and omits some of them. The table records under 200,000 clones, 60% to 80% of them present only once. The sequence came from a woman between 40 and 55 years old in good health and CMV-seropositive. The chain links TRBV4-3 to TRBJ2-5; 10 bases align to TRBD2. The sample comprised PBMCs. The CDR3 nucleotides are TGCGCCAGCAGCCCCGGACTAGCGGCGGGAGAGACCCAGTACTTC. Residues: CASSPGLAAGETQYF.